This TCR beta chain is from a study of cytomegalovirus exposure and HLA in healthy donors. The germline V gene encodes CDR1 MNHNY and CDR2 SVGAGI (reference sequence). J gave up 3 bases and V 2 bases, and 6 bases lay outside the gene matches. CDR3 length: 15 residues. The primer mix had 60 Vbeta and 13 Jbeta primers. Sequenced by immunoSEQ multiplex PCR; TCRdb stores in-frame clones only, minus some. The sample records 150,000 or so clones, around 80% being singletons. Study findings and constraints: Many donors carried some public TCRs, although rarity characterized most TCR sequences. Researchers had no immune exposure information except CMV serostatus available.

This clone was counted between two and nine times. Its matching antigen is unknown. This TCR was sampled from a woman between 40 and 50 years old in good health and CMV-seropositive. The rearrangement joins TRBV6-6 to TRBJ2-7; 8 bases agree with TRBD1. Sequenced material: PBMCs. The CDR3 nucleotides are TGTGCCAGCAGTTACAAGGCAGGGGGCGACTACGAGCAGTACTTC. It specifies CASSYKAGGDYEQYF.